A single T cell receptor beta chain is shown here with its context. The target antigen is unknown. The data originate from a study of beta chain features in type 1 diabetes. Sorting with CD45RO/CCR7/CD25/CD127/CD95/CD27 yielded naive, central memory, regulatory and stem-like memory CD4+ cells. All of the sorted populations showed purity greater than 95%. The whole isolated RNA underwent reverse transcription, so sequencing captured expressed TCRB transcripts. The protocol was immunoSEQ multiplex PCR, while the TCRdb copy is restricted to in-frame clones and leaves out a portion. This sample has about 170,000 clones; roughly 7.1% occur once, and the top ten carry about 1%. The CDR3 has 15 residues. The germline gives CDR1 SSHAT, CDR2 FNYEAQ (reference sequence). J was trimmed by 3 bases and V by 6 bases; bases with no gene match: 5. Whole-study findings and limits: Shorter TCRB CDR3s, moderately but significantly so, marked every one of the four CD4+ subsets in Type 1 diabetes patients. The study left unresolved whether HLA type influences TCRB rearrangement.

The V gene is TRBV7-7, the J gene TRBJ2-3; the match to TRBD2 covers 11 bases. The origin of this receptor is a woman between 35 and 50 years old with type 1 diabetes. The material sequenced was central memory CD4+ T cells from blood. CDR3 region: CASSVAGGPTDTQYF. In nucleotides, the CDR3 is TGTGCCAGCAGTGTAGCGGGAGGGCCAACAGATACGCAGTATTTT.